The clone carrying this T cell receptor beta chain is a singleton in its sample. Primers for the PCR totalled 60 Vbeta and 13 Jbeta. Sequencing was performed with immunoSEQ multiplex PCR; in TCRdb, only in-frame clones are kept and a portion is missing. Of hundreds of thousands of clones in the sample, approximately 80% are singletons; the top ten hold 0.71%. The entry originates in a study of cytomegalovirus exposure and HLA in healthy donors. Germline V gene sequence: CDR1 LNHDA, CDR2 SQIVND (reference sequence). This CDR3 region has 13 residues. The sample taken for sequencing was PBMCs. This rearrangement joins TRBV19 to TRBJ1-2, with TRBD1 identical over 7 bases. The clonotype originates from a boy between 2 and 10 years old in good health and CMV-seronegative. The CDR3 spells CDPQGDFDYGYTF. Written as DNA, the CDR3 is TGTGATCCTCAGGGGGACTTCGACTATGGCTACACCTTC.